Listed here are 2 T cell receptor beta chains from one sample, sequenced in a study of blood T cell repertoires in COVID-19. Generated by immunoSEQ multiplex PCR, the TCRdb table keeps only in-frame clones and is missing some. This sample carries 200,000 to 250,000 clones, around 85% of them seen once, and the ten largest clones take approximately 8.6%. The sample was PBMCs or T cells enriched from blood (not recorded which). These TCRs come from a woman between 45 and 60 years old with acute COVID-19.

This clone was observed a handful of times. The rearrangement uses TRBV5-4 and TRBJ1-1, with unresolved D. The V gene's germline CDR1 is SGHNT and CDR2 YYREEE (reference sequence). The CDR3 sequence is 13 residues long. V was trimmed by 5 bases and J by 1 base, leaving 9 bases between them. The CDR3 loop is CASSSTENTEAFF. In nucleotides, the CDR3 is TGTGCCAGCAGTTCTACAGAGAACACTGAAGCTTTCTTT.

The chain uses TRBV2 and TRBJ2-7; D may be TRBD1 (5 bases). There are 11 residues in the CDR3. The V gene's germline CDR1 is SNHLY and CDR2 FYNNEI. Trimming pared 10 bases from V and 1 base from J, leaving 8 bases between. The chain's CDR3 is CATRGSYEQYF. CDR3 sequence (DNA): TGTGCCACAAGGGGATCCTACGAGCAGTACTTC.